A selection of T cell receptor beta chains follows, all from one sample in a study of blood T cell repertoires in COVID-19. Generated by immunoSEQ multiplex PCR, the TCRdb table keeps only in-frame clones and is missing some. The data contain about 480,000 clones, around nine tenths of them singletons. The material sequenced was peripheral blood. Receptor source: a woman aged 45 to 65 with COVID-19, enrolled during active disease. CDR3s include the opening cysteine and the closing phenylalanine or tryptophan.

>TRBV7-2|TRBJ2-7
CASSPSSGYEQYF
>TRBV6-5|TRBJ1-1
CASSWGQVGGEAFF
>TRBV6-5|TRBJ1-5
CASRGSTDQPQHF
>TRBV3-1/TRBV3-2|TRBJ2-1
CASSQGGGSYNEQFF
>TRBV6-5|TRBJ1-5
CASRSGVNQPQHF
>TRBV19|TRBJ1-1
CAAGGRGEAFF
>TRBV6-1|TRBJ2-7
CASSEDRGQAYEQYF
>TRBV19|TRBJ1-1
CASSKQGAERAFF
>TRBV24-1|TRBJ1-2
CATAGKEGYTF
>TRBV30|TRBJ1-4
CAWSVTRPTNEKLFF
>TRBV3-1/TRBV3-2|TRBJ1-1
CASSQLNKNTEAFF
>TRBV9|TRBJ1-1
CASSPYQEGNTEAFF
>TRBV6-6|TRBJ1-6
CASSSPGGVGNSPLHF
>TRBV3-1/TRBV3-2|TRBJ1-2
CASSPRLLGFNTF
>TRBV5-4|TRBJ2-1
CASSPRPQRGTGNEQFF
>TRBV13|TRBJ2-3
CASSNAKNTQYF
>TRBV19|TRBJ2-3
CASTQSTQAGPPMDTQYF
>TRBV5-6|TRBJ2-7
CASSFGQGPREQYF
>TRBV6-5|TRBJ1-2
CASRDSLYGYTF
>TRBV5-1|TRBJ2-7
CASSADSIDYEQYF
>TRBV24-1|TRBJ2-7
CATSRGGEQYF
>TRBV21-1|TRBJ1-6
CASSKTGLPKIGSPLHF
>TRBV5-5|TRBJ2-7
CASSGTRGPDHEQYF
>TRBV5-1|TRBJ1-3
CASSSQTGIGNTIYF
>TRBV27|TRBJ1-6
CASRPQGSYNSPLHF
>TRBV6-5|TRBJ1-5
CASSGSGGVQPQHF